This TCR beta chain originates from a study of T cell changes during pregnancy in multiple sclerosis (dated by TCRdb to about 2019). Notes on the research overall: In women with multiple sclerosis, the researchers looked at how the T cell repertoire shifted as pregnancy progressed.

Concerning this clone itself: Its antigen is still unknown. No base quality information exists; no much larger clone differs at one position.

The library was prepared using the immunoSEQ multiplex PCR assay. The immuneACCESS repertoire file appears here via TCRdb, limited to in-frame rearrangements. These files lack a portion of the clones; in checked studies, under half of the deficit traces to unresolved V genes, and the cause of the others is not known. The sample table shows some 76,000 clones, and nearly 95% are seen once. The ten largest make up about 0.27% of the sample. Taken from the germline V gene, the CDR1 and CDR2 loops are MNHEY and SVGAGI. The CDR3 measures 14 amino acids from cysteine to phenylalanine. The CDR3 DNA has 42 bases and is translated from base 1. Trimming leaves V shorter by 6 bases and J shorter by 0 bases, with the junction holding 4 bases beyond the gene matches.

The chain is assembled from TRBV6-5 and TRBJ1-1; 7 bases in the middle match TRBD1. The source was CD4+ T cells from peripheral blood mononuclear cells, collected after pregnancy. The receptor's source is a female donor with multiple sclerosis, enrolled in a pregnancy study. CDR3 protein: CASRLGQLNTEAFF. The nucleotide sequence is TGTGCCAGCAGGCTGGGACAGTTGAACACTGAAGCTTTCTTT.